This TCR beta chain was identified during a study of T-cell reconstitution after alpha-beta-depleted transplantation in children. Study-level findings and limits: When one year had passed after transplant, most T-cell counts and diversity came from newly produced T cells. There were some patients whose high TCRbeta diversity at day 60 came from surviving recipient T cells and thymic progenitors. Reportedly, only several hundred clones from non-depleted graft cells drove alpha-beta T-cell counts at about two months.

Remarks on this clonotype: Its antigen is still unknown.

The CDR3 is made up of 14 amino acids. V was pared by 5 bases and J by 3 bases, with 4 bases of the junction left unmatched. The germline CDR1 and CDR2 sequences are ENHRY and SYGVKD. Preparation of the TCRbeta library involved a method that used unique molecular identifiers. TCRdb reprocessed the PCR reads with MiXCR, giving one entry per CDR3 protein. The table lists fewer than 700,000 distinct CDR3 sequences, 23% of them singletons. V gene TRBV10-3 combines with J gene TRBJ1-1, with 9 positions matching TRBD1. The TCR sequence derives from a boy younger than two who had a stem cell transplant for acute myeloid leukemia, so the T cells may come from the graft donor. The sample in question was PBMCs, mostly from graft donor cells, obtained 360 days after TCRalphabeta/CD19-depleted stem cell transplant. This chain's CDR3 is CAISNRGQDTEAFF. The CDR3 nucleotides are TGTGCCATCAGTAACAGGGGGCAGGACACTGAAGCTTTCTTT.